Below are 4 T cell receptor beta chains sequenced from a single sample in a study of shared clonotypes between healthy human individuals. The assay was immunoSEQ multiplex PCR, and TCRdb's table has in-frame clones only and misses some. The sample records roughly 2 million clones, approximately 95% being singletons. The naive CD8 fraction comprised CD45RO-negative cells positively selected for CCR7 and excluded terminally differentiated effector memory CD45RA+ cells. The sequencing input was naive CD8+ T cells sorted from blood. These receptors were taken from a man between 18 and 29 years old in good health.

The rearrangement joins TRBV5-5 to TRBJ1-6, with D unclear. Germline assignment: CDR1 SGHKS and CDR2 YYEKEE (reference sequence). V was pared by 4 bases and J by 10 bases, with 12 bases between. CDR3 length: 13 residues. The CDR3 reads CASSPNRESPLHF. CDR3 nucleotides: TGTGCCAGCAGCCCAAACCGGGAATCACCCCTCCACTTT.

The V and J genes are TRBV7-6 and TRBJ1-2; unclear D gene. V was cut by 1 base and J by 6 bases, with 9 bases left in between. CDR1 is SGHVS, CDR2 FNYEAQ, per germline. The CDR3 is 13 residues long. In nucleotides, the CDR3 is TGTGCCAGCAGCTTAGGCGGGTTAAATGGCTACACCTTC. It is translated as CASSLGGLNGYTF.

The chain joins TRBV5-5 to TRBJ2-7, with 11 bases matching TRBD2. CDR3 length equals 14 residues. CDR1 and CDR2 (germline): SGHKS, YYEKEE (reference sequence). V lost 0 bases and J lost 6; bases outside the gene matches: 2. The CDR3 loop is CASSLGLAGFEQYF. The CDR3 bases are TGTGCCAGCAGCTTGGGACTAGCGGGGTTCGAGCAGTACTTC. The full variable domain, in which reference TRBV5-5 and TRBJ2-7 provide the parts outside the CDR3, is DAGVTQSPTHLIKTRGQQVTLRCSPISGHKSVSWYQQVLGQGPQFIFQYYEKEERGRGNFPDRFSARQFPNYSSELNVNALLLGDSALYLCASSLGLAGFEQYFGPGTRLTVT.

This clone has a single count. V is TRBV28 and J is TRBJ1-1; D may be TRBD1 (6 bases). The CDR3 contains 12 residues. The V end was cut by 2 bases, the J end by 7 bases, with 8 bases between. Germline lookup yields CDR1 MDHEN and CDR2 SYDVKM. The CDR3 region has the DNA TGTGCCAGCAGTTTACAGGGGCGTGAAGCTTTCTTT. Its translation: CASSLQGREAFF. The variable domain in full, with the rest retrieved from reference TRBV28 and TRBJ1-1, is DVKVTQSSRYLVKRTGEKVFLECVQDMDHENMFWYRQDPGLGLRLIYFSYDVKMKEKGDIPEGYSVSREKKERFSLILESASTNQTSMYLCASSLQGREAFFGQGTRLTVV.